The present TCR beta chain was sequenced within a study of shared clonotypes between healthy human individuals. Regarding this clone: Its antigen is still unknown.

Regarding the study as a whole: Clonotype sharing across donors was expected to vary with sequencing depth.

Across several immunoSEQ plates, the genomic DNA of each subset was split evenly. This table comes from immunoSEQ multiplex PCR, and its TCRdb copy is limited to in-frame clones, with some not included. The data hold some 470,000 clones, with over 65% observed a single time. The germline gives CDR1 SGHNT, CDR2 YYREEE (reference sequence). The CDR3 extends over 14 amino acids. J lost 3 bases, V lost 4 bases, and 2 bases had no gene match. Every donor, a Caucasian adult, lived in Nashville, Tennessee. About 90 million PBMCs supplied genomic DNA for unsorted samples. The rearrangement joins TRBV5-4 to TRBJ2-2, with 8 bases identical to TRBD2. This TCR was recovered from a woman aged 40 to 50 in good health. Some clones in this sample may be carry-over from other donors' samples. The specimen was PBMCs. CDR3 sequence: CASSREGDTGELFF. DNA of the CDR3: TGTGCCAGCAGCCGGGAGGGGGACACCGGGGAGCTGTTTTTT. Based on the CDR3 plus reference TRBV5-4 and TRBJ2-2, the full variable domain is ETGVTQSPTHLIKTRGQQVTLRCSSQSGHNTVSWYQQALGQGPQFIFQYYREEENGRGNFPPRFSGLQFPNYSSELNVNALELDDSALYLCASSREGDTGELFFGEGSRLTVL.